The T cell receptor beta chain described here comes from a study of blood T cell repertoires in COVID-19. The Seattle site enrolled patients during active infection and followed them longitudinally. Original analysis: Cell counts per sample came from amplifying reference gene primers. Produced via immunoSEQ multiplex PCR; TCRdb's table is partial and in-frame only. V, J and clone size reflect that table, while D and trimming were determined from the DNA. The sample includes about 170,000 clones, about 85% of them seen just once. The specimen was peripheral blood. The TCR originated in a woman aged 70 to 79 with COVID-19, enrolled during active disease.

The CDR3 nucleotides are TGTGCCTGGACAGGCCGGAATAACTATGGCTACACCTTC. This translates into CAWTGRNNYGYTF. The chain is built from TRBV30 and TRBJ1-2, with unresolved D. Germline V gene lookup returns CDR1 GTSNPN and CDR2 SVGIG (reference sequence). CDR3 length: 13 residues. The V and J ends lost 4 bases and 1 base respectively, with 10 bases between them.